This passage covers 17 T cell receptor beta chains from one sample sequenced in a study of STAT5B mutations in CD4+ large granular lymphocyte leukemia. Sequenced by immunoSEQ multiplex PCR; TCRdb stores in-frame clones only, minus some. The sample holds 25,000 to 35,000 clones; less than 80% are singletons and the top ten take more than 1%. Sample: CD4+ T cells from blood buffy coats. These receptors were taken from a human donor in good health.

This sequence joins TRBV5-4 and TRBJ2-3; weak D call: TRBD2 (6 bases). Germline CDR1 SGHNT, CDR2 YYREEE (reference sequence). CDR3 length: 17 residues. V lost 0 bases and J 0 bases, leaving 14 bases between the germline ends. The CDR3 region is CASSLEASGLSTDTQYF. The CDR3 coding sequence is TGTGCCAGCAGCTTGGAGGCCAGCGGGCTTAGCACAGATACGCAGTATTTT.

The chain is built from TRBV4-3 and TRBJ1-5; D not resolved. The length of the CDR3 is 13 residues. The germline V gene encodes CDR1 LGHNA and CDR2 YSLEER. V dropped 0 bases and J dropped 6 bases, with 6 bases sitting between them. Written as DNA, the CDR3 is TGCGCCAGCAGCCAAGATGGGCGTCAGCCCCAGCATTTT. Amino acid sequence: CASSQDGRQPQHF.

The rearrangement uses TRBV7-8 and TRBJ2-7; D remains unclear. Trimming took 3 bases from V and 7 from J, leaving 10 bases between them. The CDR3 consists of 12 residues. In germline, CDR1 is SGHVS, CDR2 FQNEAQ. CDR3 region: CASSLNWDEQYV. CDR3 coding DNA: TGTGCCAGCAGCTTGAACTGGGATGAGCAGTACGTC.

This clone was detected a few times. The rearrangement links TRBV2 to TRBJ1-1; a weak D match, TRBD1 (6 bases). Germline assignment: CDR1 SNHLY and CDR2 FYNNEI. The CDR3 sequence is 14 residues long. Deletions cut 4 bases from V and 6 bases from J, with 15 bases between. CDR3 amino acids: CASSVSRGGPEAFF. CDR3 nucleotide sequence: TGTGCCAGCAGTGTAAGTCGAGGGGGGCCTGAAGCTTTCTTT. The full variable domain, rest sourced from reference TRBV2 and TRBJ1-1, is EPEVTQTPSHQVTQMGQEVILRCVPISNHLYFYWYRQILGQKVEFLVSFYNNEISEKSEIFDDQFSVERPDGSNFTLKIRSTKLEDSAMYFCASSVSRGGPEAFFGQGTRLTVV.

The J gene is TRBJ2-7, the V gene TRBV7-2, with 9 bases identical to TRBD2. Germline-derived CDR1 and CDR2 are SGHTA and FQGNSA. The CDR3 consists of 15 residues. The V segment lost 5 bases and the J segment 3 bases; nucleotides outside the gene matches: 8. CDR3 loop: CASSPDLAGHYEQYF. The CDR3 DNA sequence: TGTGCCAGCAGCCCGGATCTAGCGGGGCACTACGAGCAGTACTTC.

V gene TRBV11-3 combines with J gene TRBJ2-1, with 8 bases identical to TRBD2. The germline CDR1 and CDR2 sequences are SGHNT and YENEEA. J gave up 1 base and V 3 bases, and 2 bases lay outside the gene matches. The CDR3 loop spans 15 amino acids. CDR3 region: CASSFSGISYNEQFF. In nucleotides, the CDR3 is TGTGCCAGCAGCTTTAGCGGGATATCCTACAATGAGCAGTTCTTC.

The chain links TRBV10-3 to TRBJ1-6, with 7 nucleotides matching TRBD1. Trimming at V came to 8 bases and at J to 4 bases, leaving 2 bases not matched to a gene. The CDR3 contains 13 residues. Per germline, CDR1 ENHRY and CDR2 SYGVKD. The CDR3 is CAIQGQYNSPLHF. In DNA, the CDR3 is TGTGCCATCCAGGGACAGTATAATTCACCCCTCCACTTT.

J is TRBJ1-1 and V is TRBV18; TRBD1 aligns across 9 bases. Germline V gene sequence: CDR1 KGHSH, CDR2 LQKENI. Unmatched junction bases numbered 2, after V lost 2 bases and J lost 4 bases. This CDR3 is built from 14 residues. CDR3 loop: CASSPATGGTEAFF. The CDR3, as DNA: TGTGCCAGCTCACCAGCGACAGGGGGCACTGAAGCTTTCTTT.

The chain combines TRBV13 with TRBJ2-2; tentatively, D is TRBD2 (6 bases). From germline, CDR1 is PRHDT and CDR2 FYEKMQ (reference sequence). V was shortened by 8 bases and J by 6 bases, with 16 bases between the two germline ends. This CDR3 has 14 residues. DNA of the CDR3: TGTGCCAGCTCTCGGGCGGGGAGGTCCGGGGAGCTGTTTTTT. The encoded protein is CASSRAGRSGELFF.

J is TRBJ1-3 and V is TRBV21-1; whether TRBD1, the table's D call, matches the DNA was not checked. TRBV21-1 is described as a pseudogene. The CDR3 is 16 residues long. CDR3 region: CASSKGGQCSGNTIYF. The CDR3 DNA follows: TGTGCCAGCAGCAAAGGGGGGCAATGCTCTGGAAACACCATATATTTT.

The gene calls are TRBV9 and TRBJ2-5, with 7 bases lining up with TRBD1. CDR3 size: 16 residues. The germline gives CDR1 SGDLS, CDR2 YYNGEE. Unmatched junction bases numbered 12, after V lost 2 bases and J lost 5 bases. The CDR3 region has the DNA TGTGCCAGCAGCGTGGACCCAACAGGGGCGTGGGAGACCCAGTACTTC. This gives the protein CASSVDPTGAWETQYF.

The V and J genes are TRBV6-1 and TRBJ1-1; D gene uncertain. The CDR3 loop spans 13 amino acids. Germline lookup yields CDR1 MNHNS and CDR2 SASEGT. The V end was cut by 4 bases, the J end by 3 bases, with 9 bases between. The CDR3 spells CASSAVRYTEAFF. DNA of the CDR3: TGTGCCAGCAGTGCAGTACGGTACACTGAAGCTTTCTTT.

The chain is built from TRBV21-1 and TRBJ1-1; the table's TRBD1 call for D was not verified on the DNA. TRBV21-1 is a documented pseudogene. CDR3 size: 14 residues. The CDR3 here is CASSMRTANTEAFF. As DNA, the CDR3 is TGTGCCAGCAGCATGCGGACAGCCAACACTGAAGCTTTCTTT.

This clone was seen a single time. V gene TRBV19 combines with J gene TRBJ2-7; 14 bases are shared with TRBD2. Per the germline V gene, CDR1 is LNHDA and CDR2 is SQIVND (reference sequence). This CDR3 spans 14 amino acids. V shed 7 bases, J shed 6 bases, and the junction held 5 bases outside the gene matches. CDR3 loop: CASKQTSGRAEQYF. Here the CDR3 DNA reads TGTGCCAGTAAACAGACTAGCGGGAGGGCCGAGCAGTACTTC.

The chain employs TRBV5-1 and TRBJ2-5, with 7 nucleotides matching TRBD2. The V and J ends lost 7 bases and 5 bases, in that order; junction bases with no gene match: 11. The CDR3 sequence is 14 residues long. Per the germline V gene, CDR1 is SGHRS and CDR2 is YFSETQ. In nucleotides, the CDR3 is TGCGCCAGCTCCCCATCACGGGGGGAGGAGACCCAGTACTTC. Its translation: CASSPSRGEETQYF.

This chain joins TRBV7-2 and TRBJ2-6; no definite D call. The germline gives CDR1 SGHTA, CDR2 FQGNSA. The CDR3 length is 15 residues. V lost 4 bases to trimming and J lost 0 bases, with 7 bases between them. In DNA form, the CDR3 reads TGTGCCAGCAGCTCTGGGCGCTCTGGGGCCAACGTCCTGACTTTC. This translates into CASSSGRSGANVLTF. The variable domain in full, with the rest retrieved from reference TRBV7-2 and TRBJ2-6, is GAGVSQSPSNKVTEKGKDVELRCDPISGHTALYWYRQSLGQGLEFLIYFQGNSAPDKSGLPSDRFSAERTGGSVSTLTIQRTQQEDSAVYLCASSSGRSGANVLTFGAGSRLTVL.

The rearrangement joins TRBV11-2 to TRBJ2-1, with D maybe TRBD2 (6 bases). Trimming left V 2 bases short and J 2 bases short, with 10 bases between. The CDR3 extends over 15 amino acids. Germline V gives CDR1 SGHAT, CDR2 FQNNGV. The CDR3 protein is CASSLSGTPYNEQFF. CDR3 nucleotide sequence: TGTGCCAGCAGCTTATCCGGGACTCCCTACAATGAGCAGTTCTTC.